This TCR beta chain was found in a study of T-cell memory formation after mild COVID-19. Across the study: Largely donor-specific sequence clusters came from a couple of donors. Findings and limits, study-wide: The CD4+ clones that contracted clustered mainly within CM and EM, and the CD8+ clones concentrated in EMRA. Later expanders leaned CD4+, whereas clones that contracted between day 15 and 85 were balanced CD4/CD8.

CDR3 length: 17 amino acids. V was pared by 5 bases and J by 2 bases, with 20 bases between. Germline V gene lookup returns CDR1 SGHNT and CDR2 YENEEA. A single record per CDR3 protein comes from TCRdb applying MiXCR to the 5' RACE reads. The data contain under 400,000 distinct CDR3 sequences, 25% to 30% of them singletons. To note about this clonotype: Its antigen is as yet unknown.

The sequence was obtained from an adult woman who had mild COVID-19 (a few samples of this study predate the infection). Cell type and time point are not known. This chain links TRBV11-3 with TRBJ2-3; either TRBD1 or TRBD2 may fit D (6 bases each). Sequenced sample: PBMCs or a T cell subset sorted from them (not recorded which). CDR3 coding DNA: TGTGCCAGCAGCCCAAAGACAGGAGGGGGAATCACAGATACGCAGTATTTT. As protein: CASSPKTGGGITDTQYF.